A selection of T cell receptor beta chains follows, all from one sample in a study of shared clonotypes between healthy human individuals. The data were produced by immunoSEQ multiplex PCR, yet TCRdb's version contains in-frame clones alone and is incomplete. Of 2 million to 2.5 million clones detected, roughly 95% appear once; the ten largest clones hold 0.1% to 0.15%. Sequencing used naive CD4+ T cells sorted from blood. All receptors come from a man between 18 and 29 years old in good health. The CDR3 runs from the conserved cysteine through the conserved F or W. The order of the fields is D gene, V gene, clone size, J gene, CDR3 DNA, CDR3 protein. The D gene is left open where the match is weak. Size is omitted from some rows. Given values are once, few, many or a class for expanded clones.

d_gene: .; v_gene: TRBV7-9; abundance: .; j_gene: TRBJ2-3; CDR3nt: TGTGCCAGCAGCTTAGCGGGGGGGCCGGGTGGCACAGATACGCAGTATTTT; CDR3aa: CASSLAGGPGGTDTQYF
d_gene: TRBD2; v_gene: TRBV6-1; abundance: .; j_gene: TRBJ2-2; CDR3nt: TGTGCCAGCAGTGAACGGCTAGCGGGATCCACCGGGGAGCTGTTTTTT; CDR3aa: CASSERLAGSTGELFF
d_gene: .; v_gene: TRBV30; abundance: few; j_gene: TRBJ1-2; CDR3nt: TGTGCCTGGAGGTCAGACAGCAACTATGGCTACACCTTC; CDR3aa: CAWRSDSNYGYTF
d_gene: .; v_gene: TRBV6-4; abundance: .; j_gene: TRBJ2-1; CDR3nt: TGTGCCAGCAGTGACTCGAACCCGGGGGAGCAGTTCTTC; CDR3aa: CASSDSNPGEQFF
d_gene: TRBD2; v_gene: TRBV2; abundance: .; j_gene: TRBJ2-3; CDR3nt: TGTGCCAGCAGAGCCGGGACTAGCGGACCCAGCACAGATACGCAGTATTTT; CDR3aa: CASRAGTSGPSTDTQYF
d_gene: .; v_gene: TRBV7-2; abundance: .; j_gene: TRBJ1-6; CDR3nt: TGTGCCAGCAGCTTGAACAGCAAGAATTCACCCCTCCACTTT; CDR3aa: CASSLNSKNSPLHF
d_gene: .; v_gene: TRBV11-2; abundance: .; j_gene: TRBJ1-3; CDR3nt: TGTGCCAGCAGCTTAGATCTGGGGAGCTCTGGAAACACCATATATTTT; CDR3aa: CASSLDLGSSGNTIYF
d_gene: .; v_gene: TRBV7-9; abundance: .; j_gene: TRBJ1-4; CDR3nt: TGTGCCAGCAGCTCTTTCTCCGGGACTGGTAATGAAAAACTGTTTTTT; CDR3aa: CASSSFSGTGNEKLFF
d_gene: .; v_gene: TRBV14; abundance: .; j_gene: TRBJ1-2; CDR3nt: TGTGCCAGCAGCCAAGGATCTGGGCTATTGGGGATTAACTATGGCTACACCTTC; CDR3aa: CASSQGSGLLGINYGYTF
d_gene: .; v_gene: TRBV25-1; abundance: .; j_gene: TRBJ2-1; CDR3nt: TGTGCCAGCAGTGAATTCTACGAGCAGTTCTTC; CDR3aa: CASSEFYEQFF
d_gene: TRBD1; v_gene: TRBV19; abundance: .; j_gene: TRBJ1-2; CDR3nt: TGTGCCAGTAGTGATACAGGGGGCTTCGGTGGCTACACCTTC; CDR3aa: CASSDTGGFGGYTF
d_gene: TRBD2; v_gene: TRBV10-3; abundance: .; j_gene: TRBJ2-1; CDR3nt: TGTGCCATCAGTGTCACTAGCGGGAGGAACAATGAGCAGTTCTTC; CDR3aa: CAISVTSGRNNEQFF
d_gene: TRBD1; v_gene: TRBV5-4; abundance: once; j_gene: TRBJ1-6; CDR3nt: TGTGCCAGCAGCTTGGGAGGACAGGGACATTCACCCCTCCACTTT; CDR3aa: CASSLGGQGHSPLHF